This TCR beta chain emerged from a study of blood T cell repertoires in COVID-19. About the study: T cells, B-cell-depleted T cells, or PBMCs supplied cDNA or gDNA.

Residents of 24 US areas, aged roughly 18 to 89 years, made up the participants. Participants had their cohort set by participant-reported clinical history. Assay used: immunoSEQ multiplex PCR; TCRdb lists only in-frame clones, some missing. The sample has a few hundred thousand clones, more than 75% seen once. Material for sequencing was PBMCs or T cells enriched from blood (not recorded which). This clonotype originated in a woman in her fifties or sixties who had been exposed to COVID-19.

CDR3 in amino acids: CASSLGQGSQPQHF. The CDR3 DNA reads TGTGCCAGCAGCCTCGGACAGGGCAGTCAGCCCCAGCATTTT. The V and J genes are TRBV3-1 (or the pseudogene TRBV3-2) and TRBJ1-5; 8 positions match TRBD1. This CDR3 spans 14 amino acids. The V gene's germline CDR1 is LGHDT and CDR2 YNNKEL (reference sequence). The V and J ends lost 4 bases and 6 bases, in that order; junction bases with no gene match: 5.